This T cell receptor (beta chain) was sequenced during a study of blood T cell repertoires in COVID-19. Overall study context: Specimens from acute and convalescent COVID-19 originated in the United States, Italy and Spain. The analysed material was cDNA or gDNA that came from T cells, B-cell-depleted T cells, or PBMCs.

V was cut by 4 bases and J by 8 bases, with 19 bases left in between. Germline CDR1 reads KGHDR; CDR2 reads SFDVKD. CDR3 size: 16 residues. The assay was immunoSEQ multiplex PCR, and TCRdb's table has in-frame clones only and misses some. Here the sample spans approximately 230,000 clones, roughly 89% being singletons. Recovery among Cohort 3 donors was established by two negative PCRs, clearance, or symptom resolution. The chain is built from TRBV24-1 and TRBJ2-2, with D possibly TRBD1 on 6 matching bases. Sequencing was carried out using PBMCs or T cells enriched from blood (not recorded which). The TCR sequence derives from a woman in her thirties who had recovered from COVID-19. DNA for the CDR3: TGTGCCACCAGTGAGCTGGGGGCAGTCGGCCCAGGGGAGCTGTTTTTT. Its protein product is CATSELGAVGPGELFF.